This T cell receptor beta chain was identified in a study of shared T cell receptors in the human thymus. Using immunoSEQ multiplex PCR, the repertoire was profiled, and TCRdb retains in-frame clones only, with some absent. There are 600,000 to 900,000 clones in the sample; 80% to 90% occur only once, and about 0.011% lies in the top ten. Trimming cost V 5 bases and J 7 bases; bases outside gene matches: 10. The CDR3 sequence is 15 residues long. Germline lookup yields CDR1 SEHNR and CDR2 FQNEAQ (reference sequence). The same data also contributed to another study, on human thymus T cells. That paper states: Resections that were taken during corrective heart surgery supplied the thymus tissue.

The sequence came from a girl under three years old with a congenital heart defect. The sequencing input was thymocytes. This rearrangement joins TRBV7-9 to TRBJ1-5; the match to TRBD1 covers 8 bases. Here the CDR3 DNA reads TGTGCCAGCAGCCCTTACAGGGGGGAGTCGCAGCCCCAGCATTTT. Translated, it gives CASSPYRGESQPQHF.